These 9 T cell receptor beta chains share one sample of origin, sequenced in a study of blood T cell repertoires in COVID-19. The assay was immunoSEQ multiplex PCR, and TCRdb's table has in-frame clones only and misses some. Among about 120,000 clones listed, 77% were seen once. Sample: peripheral blood. These receptor sequences come from a human donor in a cohort sampled during active COVID-19.

This clone was seen a few times. The V gene is TRBV6-6, the J gene TRBJ1-1; D unresolved. Looked up from germline, CDR1 is MNHNY and CDR2 is SVGAGI (reference sequence). This CDR3 is 13 amino acids long. V lost 7 bases and J 1 base, leaving 10 bases between the germline ends. The CDR3 spells CASIPEGNTEAFF. CDR3 bases: TGTGCCAGCATCCCTGAGGGGAACACTGAAGCTTTCTTT.

This clone was observed a few times. The rearrangement joins TRBV30 to TRBJ2-7, with a possible D match to TRBD2 (6 bases). Germline loops: CDR1 GTSNPN, CDR2 SVGIG (reference sequence). The CDR3 is made up of 13 amino acids. V was trimmed by 6 bases and J by 5 bases, leaving 17 bases between them. In nucleotides, the CDR3 is TGTGCCTGTTCCGGGACTTTGGGAGACGAGCAGTACTTC. This codes for CACSGTLGDEQYF.

CDR3 in amino acids: CAWSSRGDRGLYEQYF. In DNA, the CDR3 is TGTGCCTGGAGTTCGCGGGGGGACAGGGGACTTTACGAGCAGTACTTC. The chain couples TRBV30 to TRBJ2-7; 10 bases match TRBD1. The CDR3 contains 16 residues. Unmatched junction bases numbered 11, after V lost 2 bases and J lost 4 bases. Germline-derived CDR1 and CDR2 are GTSNPN and SVGIG (reference sequence).

The chain has TRBV11-2 and TRBJ2-7; D is unresolved. Germline CDR1 and CDR2: SGHAT and FQNNGV. This CDR3 comprises 14 residues. Trimming cost V 0 bases and J 2 bases, with 8 bases left between them. The CDR3 sequence: CASSLDKPPYEQYF. CDR3 sequence (DNA): TGTGCCAGCAGCTTAGATAAGCCCCCCTACGAGCAGTACTTC.

This chain joins TRBV27 and TRBJ1-6; 9 bases fit TRBD1. The CDR3 totals 16 residues. Germline V lookup: CDR1 MNHEY, CDR2 SMNVEV (reference sequence). Trimming at V came to 3 bases and at J to 10 bases, leaving 10 bases not matched to a gene. The CDR3 reads CASSFDSGTGRSPLHF. The CDR3 DNA follows: TGTGCCAGCAGTTTCGATTCCGGGACAGGGAGGTCACCCCTCCACTTT.

This sequence joins TRBV13 and TRBJ2-4; the D gene is possibly TRBD1 (6 bases). CDR3 length: 14 amino acids. Between the trimmed V and J ends, which lost 5 bases and 6 bases, there was a span of 14 bases. Germline V gene lookup returns CDR1 PRHDT and CDR2 FYEKMQ (reference sequence). The DNA of the CDR3 is TGTGCCAGCAGCCCTCGACAGGCTAGAAACATTCAGTACTTC. The encoded protein is CASSPRQARNIQYF.

This clone is a singleton in its sample. The chain employs TRBV7-8 and TRBJ2-7; 9 bases are a match to TRBD2. Per germline, CDR1 SGHVS and CDR2 FQNEAQ. CDR3 length equals 17 residues. Unmatched junction bases numbered 11, after V lost 5 bases and J lost 0 bases. CDR3: CASSPQRLAGSSYEQYF. The CDR3 region has the DNA TGTGCCAGCAGCCCTCAGAGGCTAGCGGGGAGCTCCTACGAGCAGTACTTC.

The gene calls are TRBV19 and TRBJ1-2, with a tentative D call TRBD1 (6 bases). Trimming stripped 0 bases from V and 3 bases from J, with 14 bases between. CDR3 length: 16 amino acids. CDR1 and CDR2 (germline): LNHDA, SQIVND (reference sequence). The CDR3: CASSIDRGASDYGYTF. DNA for the CDR3: TGTGCCAGTAGTATAGATCGGGGGGCCTCTGACTATGGCTACACCTTC.

The chain recombines TRBV27 with TRBJ1-2; D gene uncertain. This CDR3 is 14 amino acids long. CDR1 is MNHEY, CDR2 SMNVEV, per germline (reference sequence). The V and J ends lost 3 bases and 6 bases respectively, with 14 bases between them. Here the CDR3 reads CASSFREGRDGYTF. The CDR3 bases are TGTGCCAGCAGTTTTAGGGAGGGCCGGGATGGCTACACCTTC.